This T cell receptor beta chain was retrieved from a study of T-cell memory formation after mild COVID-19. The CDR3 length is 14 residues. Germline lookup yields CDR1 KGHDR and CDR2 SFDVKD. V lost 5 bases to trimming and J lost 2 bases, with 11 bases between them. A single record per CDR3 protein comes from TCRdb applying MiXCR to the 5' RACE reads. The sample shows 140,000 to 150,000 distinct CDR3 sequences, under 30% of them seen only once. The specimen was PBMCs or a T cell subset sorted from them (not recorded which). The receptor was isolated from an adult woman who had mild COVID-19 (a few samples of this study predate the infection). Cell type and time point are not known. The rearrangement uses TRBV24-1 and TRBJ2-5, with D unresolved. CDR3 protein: CATSGLGKQETQYF. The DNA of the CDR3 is TGTGCCACCAGTGGCTTAGGGAAGCAAGAGACCCAGTACTTC.